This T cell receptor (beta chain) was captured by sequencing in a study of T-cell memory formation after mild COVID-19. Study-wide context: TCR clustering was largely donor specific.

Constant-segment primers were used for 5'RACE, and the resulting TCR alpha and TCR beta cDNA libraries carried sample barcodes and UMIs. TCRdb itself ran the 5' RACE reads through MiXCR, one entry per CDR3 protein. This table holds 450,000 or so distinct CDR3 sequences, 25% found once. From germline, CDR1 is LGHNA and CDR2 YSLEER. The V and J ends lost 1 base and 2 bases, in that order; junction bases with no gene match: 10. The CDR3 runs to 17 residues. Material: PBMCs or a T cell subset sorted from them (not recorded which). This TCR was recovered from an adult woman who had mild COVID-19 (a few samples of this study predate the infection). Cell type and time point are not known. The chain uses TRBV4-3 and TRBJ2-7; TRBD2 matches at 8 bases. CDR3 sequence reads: CASSQGSPSGSPYEQYF. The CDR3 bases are TGCGCCAGCAGCCAAGGGAGTCCAAGCGGGAGCCCCTACGAGCAGTACTTC.